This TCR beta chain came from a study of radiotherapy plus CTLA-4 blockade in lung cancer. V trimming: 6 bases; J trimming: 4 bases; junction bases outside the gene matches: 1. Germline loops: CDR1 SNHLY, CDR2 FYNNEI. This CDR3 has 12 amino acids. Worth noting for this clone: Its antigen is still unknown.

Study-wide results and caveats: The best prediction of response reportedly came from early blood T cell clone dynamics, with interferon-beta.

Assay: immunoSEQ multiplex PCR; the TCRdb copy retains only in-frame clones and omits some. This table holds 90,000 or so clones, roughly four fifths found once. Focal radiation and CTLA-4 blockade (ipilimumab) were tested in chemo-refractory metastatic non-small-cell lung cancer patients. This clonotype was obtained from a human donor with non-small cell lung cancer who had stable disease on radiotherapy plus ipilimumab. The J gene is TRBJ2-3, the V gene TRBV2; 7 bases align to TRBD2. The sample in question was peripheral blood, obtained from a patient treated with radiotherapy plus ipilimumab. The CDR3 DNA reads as TGTGCCAGCAGGCGGGAGTCAGATACGCAGTATTTT. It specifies CASRRESDTQYF.